These 7 T cell receptor beta chains were all obtained from the same sample, sequenced in a study of cytomegalovirus exposure and HLA in healthy donors. Vbeta (60) and Jbeta (13) primers were used in the PCR. Sequencing was performed with immunoSEQ multiplex PCR; in TCRdb, only in-frame clones are kept and a portion is missing. The repertoire holds around 150,000 clones, approximately 80% seen once, with about 2.4% in the top ten. Sequencing input: PBMCs. The receptor set was obtained from a man between 45 and 60 years old in good health and CMV-seronegative.

This clone was observed a single time. This chain joins TRBV2 and TRBJ1-5; maybe TRBD1 (6 bases). Germline V lookup: CDR1 SNHLY, CDR2 FYNNEI. The CDR3 has 13 amino acids. The germline V and J ends were trimmed by 7 bases and 6 bases, with 13 bases remaining between them. The CDR3 DNA reads as TGTGCCAGCATTGGACAGCCAAGTCAGCCCCAGCATTTT. Amino acids: CASIGQPSQPQHF.

The rearrangement uses TRBV30 and TRBJ1-1; 9 nucleotides agree with TRBD1. This CDR3 spans 12 amino acids. J lost 9 bases, V lost 2 bases, and 4 bases had no gene match. CDR1 GTSNPN and CDR2 SVGIG come from the germline V gene (reference sequence). Here the CDR3 DNA reads TGTGCCTGGAGTCCCGGGACAGGGCAAGCTTTCTTT. Translating it yields CAWSPGTGQAFF.

The chain joins TRBV28 to TRBJ1-1; a weak D match, TRBD1 (5 bases). CDR3 length: 15 amino acids. Germline V gene lookup returns CDR1 MDHEN and CDR2 SYDVKM. V lost 1 base and J 0 bases, leaving 9 bases between the germline ends. The CDR3 DNA follows: TGTGCCAGCAGTTTATTTACAGGAATGAACACTGAAGCTTTCTTT. Translating gives CASSLFTGMNTEAFF. The whole variable domain, remainder taken from reference TRBV28 and TRBJ1-1, is DVKVTQSSRYLVKRTGEKVFLECVQDMDHENMFWYRQDPGLGLRLIYFSYDVKMKEKGDIPEGYSVSREKKERFSLILESASTNQTSMYLCASSLFTGMNTEAFFGQGTRLTVV.

The chain employs TRBV5-5 and TRBJ1-1; a weak D match, TRBD1 (6 bases). This CDR3 spans 14 amino acids. Germline loops: CDR1 SGHKS, CDR2 YYEKEE (reference sequence). Deletions cut 7 bases from V and 1 base from J, with 14 bases between. The CDR3 nucleotides read TGTGCCAGCTTCCAAGGGGGGGGGAACACTGAAGCTTTCTTT. It encodes CASFQGGGNTEAFF.

The chain joins TRBV11-2 to TRBJ1-1; D is ambiguous. This CDR3 spans 13 amino acids. The ends were cut back, 5 bases at V and 5 bases at J, with 12 bases in the middle. The germline gives CDR1 SGHAT, CDR2 FQNNGV. This chain's CDR3 is CASSRGSWTEAFF. The DNA of the CDR3 is TGTGCCAGCAGCCGGGGATCTTGGACTGAAGCTTTCTTT.

The chain links TRBV5-1 to TRBJ1-5; 9 bases map to TRBD1. Germline-derived CDR1 and CDR2 are SGHRS and YFSETQ. The ends lost 0 bases at V and 5 bases at J; junction bases unmatched: 3. The CDR3 spans 15 residues. The CDR3 loop is CASSLEGTGHQPQHF. The CDR3 region has the DNA TGCGCCAGCAGCTTGGAAGGGACAGGGCATCAGCCCCAGCATTTT.

This clone was detected only a few times. This chain links TRBV7-8 with TRBJ1-1; D call uncertain. V lost 1 base, J lost 12 bases, and 15 bases lay in between. Germline CDR1 SGHVS, CDR2 FQNEAQ. The CDR3 consists of 13 residues. The CDR3 bases are TGTGCCAGCAGCTTAGTCGACGGCGGGGTATCTTTCTTT. Encoded protein: CASSLVDGGVSFF.